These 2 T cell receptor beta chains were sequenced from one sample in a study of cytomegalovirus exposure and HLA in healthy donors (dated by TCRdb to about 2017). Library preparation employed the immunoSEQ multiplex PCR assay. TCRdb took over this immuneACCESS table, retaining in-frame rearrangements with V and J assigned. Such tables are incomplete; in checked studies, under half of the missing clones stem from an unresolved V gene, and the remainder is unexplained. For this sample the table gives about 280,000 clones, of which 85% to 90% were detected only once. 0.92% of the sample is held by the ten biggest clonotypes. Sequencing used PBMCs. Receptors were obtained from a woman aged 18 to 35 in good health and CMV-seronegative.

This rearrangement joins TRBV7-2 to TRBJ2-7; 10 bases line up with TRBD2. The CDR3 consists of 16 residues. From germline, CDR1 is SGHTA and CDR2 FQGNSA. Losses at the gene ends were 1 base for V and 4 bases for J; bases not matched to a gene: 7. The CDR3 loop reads CASSLEEREGPYEQYF. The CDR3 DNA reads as TGTGCCAGCAGCTTAGAGGAGCGGGAGGGCCCGTACGAGCAGTACTTC.

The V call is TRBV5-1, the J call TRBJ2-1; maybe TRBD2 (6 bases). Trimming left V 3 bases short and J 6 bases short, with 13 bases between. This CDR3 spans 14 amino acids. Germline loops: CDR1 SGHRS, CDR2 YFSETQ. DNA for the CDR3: TGCGCCAGCAGCTCTAGCGTAACCCTCAATGAGCAGTTCTTC. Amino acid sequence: CASSSSVTLNEQFF.